The present TCR beta chain was sequenced within a study of OX40 agonist ivuxolimab in advanced cancers. The study's findings and limits: Averaged across samples, CD8+ T cells carried more expanded clones than CD4+ did.

The germline gives CDR1 SGHRS, CDR2 YFSETQ. Unmatched junction bases numbered 3, after V lost 7 bases and J lost 5 bases. The CDR3 is made up of 14 amino acids. Details on this clone: As yet, its antigen is unknown.

Method: immunoSEQ multiplex PCR; TCRdb's copy keeps in-frame clones and lacks some. The data hold under 45,000 clones, with less than 90% observed a single time. Specimen: CD4+ or CD8+ T cells sorted from blood, collected in a trial of the OX40 agonist ivuxolimab. This TCR was recovered from an adult with an advanced solid tumor such as melanoma, head and neck, liver or kidney cancer. The chain links TRBV5-1 to TRBJ2-3, with TRBD2 matching over 14 bases. Here the CDR3 reads CASRLAGGKDTQYF. In DNA form, the CDR3 reads TGCGCCAGCCGACTAGCGGGAGGGAAAGATACGCAGTATTTT.